Below are 3 T cell receptor beta chains sequenced from a single sample in a study of cytomegalovirus exposure and HLA in healthy donors. The primer mix had 60 Vbeta and 13 Jbeta primers. Profiling relied on immunoSEQ multiplex PCR, and the TCRdb table lists in-frame clones only, not all of them. In the table there are roughly 77,000 clones, over 60% of which are singletons. The sequenced sample was PBMCs. These receptors all stem from a middle-aged man in good health and CMV-seronegative.

The chain links TRBV9 to TRBJ2-1, with 8 bases aligning to TRBD2. Germline CDR1 reads SGDLS; CDR2 reads YYNGEE. This CDR3 has 15 residues. V shed 0 bases, J shed 4 bases, and the junction held 3 bases outside the gene matches. Here the CDR3 reads CASSVDLAGYNEQFF. The CDR3 nucleotides read TGTGCCAGCAGCGTAGATCTAGCGGGTTACAATGAGCAGTTCTTC.

V and J are TRBV28 and TRBJ2-7; 7 nucleotides line up with TRBD1. Germline V gives CDR1 MDHEN, CDR2 SYDVKM. V trimming: 4 bases; J trimming: 2 bases; junction bases outside the gene matches: 8. The CDR3 has 15 residues. CDR3 in amino acids: CASSYVGTEAYEQYF. The CDR3 nucleotides read TGTGCCAGCAGTTACGTAGGGACAGAAGCCTACGAGCAGTACTTC.

There are a few counts of this clone. This chain connects TRBV19 to TRBJ2-1; 7 nucleotides match TRBD2. V was pared by 6 bases and J by 0 bases, with 11 bases of the junction left unmatched. The CDR3 runs 17 residues. CDR1 and CDR2 from the germline V gene are LNHDA and SQIVND (reference sequence). This CDR3 is CASRGGSRTSSYNEQFF. The DNA of the CDR3 is TGTGCCAGTAGGGGGGGGTCGCGGACAAGCTCCTACAATGAGCAGTTCTTC.